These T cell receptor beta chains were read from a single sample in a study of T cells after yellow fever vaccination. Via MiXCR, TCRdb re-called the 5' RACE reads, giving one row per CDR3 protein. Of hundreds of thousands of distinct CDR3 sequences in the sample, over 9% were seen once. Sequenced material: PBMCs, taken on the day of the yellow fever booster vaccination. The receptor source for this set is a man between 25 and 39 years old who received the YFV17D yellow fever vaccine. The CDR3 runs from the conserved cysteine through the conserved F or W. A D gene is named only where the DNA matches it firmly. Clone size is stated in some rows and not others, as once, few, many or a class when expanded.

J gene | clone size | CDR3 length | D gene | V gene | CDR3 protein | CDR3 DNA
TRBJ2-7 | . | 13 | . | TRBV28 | CASARDTTYEQYF | TGTGCCAGCGCACGGGACACTACCTACGAGCAGTACTTC
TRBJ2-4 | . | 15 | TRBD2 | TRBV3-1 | CASSQDSGRGNIQYF | TGTGCCAGCAGCCAAGATAGCGGGAGGGGAAACATTCAGTACTTC
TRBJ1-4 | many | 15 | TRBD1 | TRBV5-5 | CASSFWDRGNEKLFF | TGTGCCAGCAGCTTTTGGGACAGGGGTAATGAAAAACTGTTTTTT
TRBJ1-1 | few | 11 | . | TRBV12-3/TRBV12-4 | CASSLATEAFF | TGTGCCAGCAGTCTGGCGACTGAAGCTTTCTTT
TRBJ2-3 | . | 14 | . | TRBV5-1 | CATAPGGGTDTQYF | TGCGCCACCGCCCCCGGCGGGGGCACAGATACGCAGTATTTT
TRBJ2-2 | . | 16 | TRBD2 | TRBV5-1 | CASSVTSGIDTGELFF | TGCGCCAGCAGCGTCACTAGCGGGATTGACACCGGGGAGCTGTTTTTT
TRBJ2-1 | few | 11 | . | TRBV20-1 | CSASEENEQFF | TGCAGTGCTAGTGAGGAGAATGAGCAGTTCTTC
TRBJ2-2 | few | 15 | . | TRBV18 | CASSPGPVLTGELFF | TGTGCCAGCTCACCTGGGCCAGTCCTCACCGGGGAGCTGTTTTTT
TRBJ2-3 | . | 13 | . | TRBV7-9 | CASSPPKGNTQYF | TGTGCCAGCAGCCCGCCAAAGGGGAATACGCAGTATTTT
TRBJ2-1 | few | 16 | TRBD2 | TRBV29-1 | CSVEGGLRLADNEQFF | TGCAGCGTTGAAGGGGGCCTCCGACTAGCGGACAATGAGCAGTTCTTC
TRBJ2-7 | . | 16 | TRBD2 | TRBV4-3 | CASSQELLAGSYEQYF | TGCGCCAGCAGCCAAGAATTACTAGCGGGCTCCTACGAGCAGTACTTC
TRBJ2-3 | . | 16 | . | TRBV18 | CASSPLGAASTDTQYF | TGTGCCAGCTCACCACTTGGTGCGGCTAGCACAGATACGCAGTATTTT
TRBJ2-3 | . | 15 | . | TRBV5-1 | CASSFFTGLTDTQYF | TGCGCCAGCAGCTTTTTTACGGGACTCACAGATACGCAGTATTTT
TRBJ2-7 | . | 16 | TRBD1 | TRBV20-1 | CSARDPGQGVTYEQYF | TGCAGTGCTAGAGATCCCGGACAGGGGGTCACCTACGAGCAGTACTTC
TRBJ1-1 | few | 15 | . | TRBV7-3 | CASSLNGGGNTEAFF | TGTGCCAGCAGCCTAAACGGCGGAGGGAACACTGAAGCTTTCTTT
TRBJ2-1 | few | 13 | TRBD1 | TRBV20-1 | CSARWRDRNEQFF | TGCAGTGCTAGGTGGCGGGACAGGAATGAGCAGTTCTTC
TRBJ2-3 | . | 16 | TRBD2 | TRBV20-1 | CSARDAGLASPDTQYF | TGCAGTGCTAGAGATGCGGGACTAGCGAGCCCAGATACGCAGTATTTT
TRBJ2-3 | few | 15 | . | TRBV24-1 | CATSDWGVSTDTQYF | TGTGCCACCAGTGATTGGGGGGTCAGCACAGATACGCAGTATTTT
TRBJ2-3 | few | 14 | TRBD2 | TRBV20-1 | CSAPPSGSADTQYF | TGCAGTGCCCCTCCTAGCGGGAGCGCAGATACGCAGTATTTT
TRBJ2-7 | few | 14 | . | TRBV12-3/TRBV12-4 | CASSMGAGAYEQYF | TGTGCCAGCAGCATGGGAGCGGGCGCCTACGAGCAGTACTTC
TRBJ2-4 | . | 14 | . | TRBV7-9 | CASSLASPPNIQYF | TGTGCCAGCAGCTTAGCTAGCCCTCCCAACATTCAGTACTTC
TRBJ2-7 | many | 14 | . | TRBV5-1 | CASSRTASSYEQYF | TGCGCCAGCAGCAGGACAGCCTCTTCCTACGAGCAGTACTTC
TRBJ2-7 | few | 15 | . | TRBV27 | CASSLRGSTIYEQYF | TGTGCCAGCAGTTTGAGAGGCAGTACCATCTACGAGCAGTACTTC
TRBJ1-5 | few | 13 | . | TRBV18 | CASSPEGVQPQHF | TGTGCCAGCTCACCAGAGGGTGTGCAGCCCCAGCATTTT
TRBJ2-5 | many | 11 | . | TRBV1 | CTSSQGETQYF | TGCACCAGCAGCCAAGGGGAGACCCAGTACTTC
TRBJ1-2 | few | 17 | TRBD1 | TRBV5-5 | CASSAAGTGGANYGYTF | TGTGCCAGCAGCGCGGCCGGGACAGGGGGGGCTAACTATGGCTACACCTTC
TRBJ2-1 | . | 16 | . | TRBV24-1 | CATSDERTDSYNEQFF | TGTGCCACCAGTGACGAACGGACAGACTCCTACAATGAGCAGTTCTTC
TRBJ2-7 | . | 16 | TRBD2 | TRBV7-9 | CASSSYRGRASNEQYF | TGTGCCAGCAGCTCTTATCGCGGGAGGGCCTCCAACGAGCAGTACTTC
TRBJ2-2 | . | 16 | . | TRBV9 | CASSVEEGRAHRELFF | TGTGCCAGCAGCGTAGAGGAGGGGCGGGCCCACCGGGAGCTGTTTTTT
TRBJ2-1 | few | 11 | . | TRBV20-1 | CSAPFGTEQFF | TGCAGTGCTCCCTTTGGGACCGAGCAGTTCTTC
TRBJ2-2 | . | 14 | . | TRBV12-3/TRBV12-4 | CASTQNGNTGELFF | TGTGCCAGCACCCAAAACGGGAACACCGGGGAGCTGTTTTTT
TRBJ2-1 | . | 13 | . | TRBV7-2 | CASSLIGAHEQFF | TGTGCCAGCAGCCTGATCGGGGCGCATGAGCAGTTCTTC
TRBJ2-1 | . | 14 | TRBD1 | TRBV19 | CASRTSRQGREQFF | TGTGCCAGTCGCACCTCCCGACAGGGGAGGGAGCAGTTCTTC
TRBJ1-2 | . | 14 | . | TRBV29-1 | CSASRSQGVDGYTF | TGCAGCGCCAGTAGGAGTCAGGGAGTAGATGGCTACACCTTC
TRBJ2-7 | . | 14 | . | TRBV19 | CASSGTVSAYEQYF | TGTGCCAGTTCCGGGACGGTCTCCGCATACGAGCAGTACTTC
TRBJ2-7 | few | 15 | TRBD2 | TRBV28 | CASSEPGGNIYEQYF | TGTGCCAGCAGTGAACCCGGGGGGAATATTTACGAGCAGTACTTC
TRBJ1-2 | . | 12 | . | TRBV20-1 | CSARETIYGYTF | TGCAGTGCTAGAGAGACAATCTATGGCTACACCTTC
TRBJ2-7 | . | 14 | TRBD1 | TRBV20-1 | CSGIRGQASYEQYF | TGCAGTGGGATCAGGGGACAGGCCTCCTACGAGCAGTACTTC
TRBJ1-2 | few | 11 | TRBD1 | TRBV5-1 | CASGGQVGYTF | TGCGCCAGCGGGGGACAGGTTGGCTACACCTTC
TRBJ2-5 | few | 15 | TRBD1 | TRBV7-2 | CASSFQGAQKETQYF | TGTGCCAGCAGCTTCCAGGGGGCGCAGAAAGAGACCCAGTACTTC
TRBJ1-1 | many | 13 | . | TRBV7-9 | CASSVQGNTEAFF | TGTGCCAGCAGCGTACAGGGGAACACTGAAGCTTTCTTT
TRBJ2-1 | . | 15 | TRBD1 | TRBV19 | CASSYRDSEHNEQFF | TGTGCCAGTAGTTACCGGGACAGTGAGCACAATGAGCAGTTCTTC
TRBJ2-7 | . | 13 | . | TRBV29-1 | CSVEVGLENEQYF | TGCAGCGTTGAAGTGGGACTGGAAAACGAGCAGTACTTC
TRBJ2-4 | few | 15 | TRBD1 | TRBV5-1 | CASSLEGQGGNIQYF | TGCGCCAGCAGCTTGGAGGGACAGGGGGGAAACATTCAGTACTTC